The T cell receptor beta chain described here comes from a study of technical replicates of blood from a few donors (TCRdb year 2017). The library came from the immunoSEQ multiplex PCR assay. Not all clones reach the TCRdb copy of this immuneACCESS table, which keeps in-frame sequences only. Checked studies attribute under half of the gap to unresolved V genes and leave the rest unexplained. Here the sample has 58,000 or so clones; approximately 84% occur a single time. Approximately 5% of the sample is held by the ten biggest clonotypes. Trimming at the junction amounts to 5 bases on V and 2 bases on J, and the germline ends lie 16 bases apart. From the cysteine through the phenylalanine, the CDR3 covers 15 amino acids. The DNA shown is the 45-base CDR3, in frame from base 1. CDR1 and CDR2 were assigned from the germline V gene as SGHTA and FQGTGA. As for this clone: Its cognate antigen has yet to be identified. One base away there is no much larger clone; base qualities are not given.

Recombination connected TRBV7-3 to TRBJ2-7; the D gene lacks a confident call. Sample: PBMCs. This receptor was identified in a human donor in good health. Some clones in this sample may be carry-over from other donors' samples. CDR3 sequence: CASSPGPATTYEQYF. The nucleotides are TGTGCCAGCAGCCCCGGTCCAGCTACTACCTACGAGCAGTACTTC.